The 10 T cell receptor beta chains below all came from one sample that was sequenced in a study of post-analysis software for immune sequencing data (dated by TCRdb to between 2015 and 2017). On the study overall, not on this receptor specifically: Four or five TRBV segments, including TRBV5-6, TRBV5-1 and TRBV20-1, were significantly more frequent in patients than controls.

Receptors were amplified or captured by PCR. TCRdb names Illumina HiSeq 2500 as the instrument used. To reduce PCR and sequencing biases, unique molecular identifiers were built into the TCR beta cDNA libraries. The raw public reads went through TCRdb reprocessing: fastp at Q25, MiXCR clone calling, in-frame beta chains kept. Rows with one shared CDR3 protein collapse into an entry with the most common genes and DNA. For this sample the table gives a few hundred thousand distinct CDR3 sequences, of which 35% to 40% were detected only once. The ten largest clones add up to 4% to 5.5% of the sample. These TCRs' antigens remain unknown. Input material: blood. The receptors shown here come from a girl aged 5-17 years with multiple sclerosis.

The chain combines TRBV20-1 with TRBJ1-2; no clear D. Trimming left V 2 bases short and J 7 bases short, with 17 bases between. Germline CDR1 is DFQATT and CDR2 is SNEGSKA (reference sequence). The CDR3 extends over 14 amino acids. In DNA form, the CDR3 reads TGCAGTGCTAGACTCGGGCCCCTCGAAAGTGGCTACACCTTC. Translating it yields CSARLGPLESGYTF.

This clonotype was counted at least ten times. The CDR3 sequence: CASSGGFRSTDTQYF. CDR3 nucleotides: TGCGCCAGCAGCGGGGGGTTCCGATCCACAGATACGCAGTATTTT. V and J are TRBV5-1 and TRBJ2-3; a possible D gene is TRBD2 (6 bases). Germline assignment: CDR1 SGHRS and CDR2 YFSETQ. The CDR3 runs 15 residues. The ends were cut back, 4 bases at V and 2 bases at J, with 14 bases in the middle.

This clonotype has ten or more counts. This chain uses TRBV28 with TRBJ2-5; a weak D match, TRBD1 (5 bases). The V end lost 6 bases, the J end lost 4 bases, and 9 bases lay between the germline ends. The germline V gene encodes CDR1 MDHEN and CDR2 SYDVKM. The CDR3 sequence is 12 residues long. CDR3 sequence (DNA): TGTGCCAGCAGGCAGGGTAGAGAGACCCAGTACTTC. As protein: CASRQGRETQYF.

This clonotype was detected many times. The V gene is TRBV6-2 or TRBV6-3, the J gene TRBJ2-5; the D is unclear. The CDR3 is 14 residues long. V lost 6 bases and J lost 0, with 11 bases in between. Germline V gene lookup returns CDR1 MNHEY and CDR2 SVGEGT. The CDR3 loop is CASRYQPYQETQYF. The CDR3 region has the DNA TGTGCCAGCAGGTATCAGCCTTACCAAGAGACCCAGTACTTC.

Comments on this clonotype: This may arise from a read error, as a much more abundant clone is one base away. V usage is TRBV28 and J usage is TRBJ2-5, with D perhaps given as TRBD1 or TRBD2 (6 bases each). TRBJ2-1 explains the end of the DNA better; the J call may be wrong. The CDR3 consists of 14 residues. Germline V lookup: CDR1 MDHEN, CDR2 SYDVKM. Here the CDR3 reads CASSPPGAQETQFF. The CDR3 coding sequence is TGTGCCAGCAGTCCCCCGGGGGCACAAGAGACCCAGTTCTTC.

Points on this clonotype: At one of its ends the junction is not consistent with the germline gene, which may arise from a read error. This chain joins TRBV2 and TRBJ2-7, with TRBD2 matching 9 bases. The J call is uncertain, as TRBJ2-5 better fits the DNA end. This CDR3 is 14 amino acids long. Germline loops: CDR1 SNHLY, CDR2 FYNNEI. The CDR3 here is CVSSELAGWVTQYF. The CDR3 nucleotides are TGTGTCAGCAGTGAGCTAGCGGGATGGGTGACCCAGTACTTC.

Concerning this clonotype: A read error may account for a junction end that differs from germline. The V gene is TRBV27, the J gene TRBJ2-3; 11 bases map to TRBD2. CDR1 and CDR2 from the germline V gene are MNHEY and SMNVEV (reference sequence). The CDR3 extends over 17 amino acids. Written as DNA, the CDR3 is TGTGCCAGCAGCTTCTCCATAGCGGGAGGGCCAACAGATGCGCAGTATTTT. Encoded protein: CASSFSIAGGPTDAQYF.

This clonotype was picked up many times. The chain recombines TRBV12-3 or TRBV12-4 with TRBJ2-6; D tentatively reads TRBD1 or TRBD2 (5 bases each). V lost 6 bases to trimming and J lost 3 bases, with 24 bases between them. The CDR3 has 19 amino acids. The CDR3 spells CASSLGPQGEANGANVLTF. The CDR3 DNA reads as TGTGCCAGCAGCCTAGGGCCCCAGGGAGAAGCGAATGGGGCCAACGTCCTGACTTTC.

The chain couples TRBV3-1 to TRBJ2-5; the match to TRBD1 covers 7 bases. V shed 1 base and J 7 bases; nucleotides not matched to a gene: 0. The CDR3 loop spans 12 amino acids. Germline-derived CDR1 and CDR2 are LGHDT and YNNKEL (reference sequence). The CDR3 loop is CASSQGQGTQYF. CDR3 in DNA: TGTGCCAGCAGCCAAGGACAGGGGACCCAGTACTTC.

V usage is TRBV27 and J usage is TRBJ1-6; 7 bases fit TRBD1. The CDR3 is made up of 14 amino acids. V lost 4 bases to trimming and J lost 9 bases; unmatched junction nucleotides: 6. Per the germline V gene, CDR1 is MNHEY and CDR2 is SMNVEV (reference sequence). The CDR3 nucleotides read TGTGCCAGCAGTTGGGGGACAGATTCTTCACCCCTCCACTTT. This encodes CASSWGTDSSPLHF.